One and the same sample provided the 24 T cell receptor beta chains below, sequenced in a study of T-cell reconstitution after alpha-beta-depleted transplantation in children. The TCRbeta library incorporated unique molecular identifiers. TCRdb itself ran the PCR reads through MiXCR, one entry per CDR3 protein. This sample has about a million distinct CDR3 sequences, with under 30% found just once. Sequenced here: PBMCs, mostly from graft donor cells, sampled 360 days after TCRalphabeta/CD19-depleted stem cell transplant. The source is a boy younger than two who had a stem cell transplant for SCID, so the T cells may come from the graft donor.

The chain has TRBV20-1 and TRBJ2-1; 7 bases are a match to TRBD2. The length of the CDR3 is 13 residues. Trimming at V came to 2 bases and at J to 7 bases, leaving 5 bases not matched to a gene. Germline assignment: CDR1 DFQATT and CDR2 SNEGSKA (reference sequence). The CDR3 DNA sequence: TGCAGTGCTAGACAAGCGGGGAAGAATGAGCAGTTCTTC. Residues: CSARQAGKNEQFF.

In its sample, this clonotype was seen a few times. The V call is TRBV6-5, the J call TRBJ2-1; tentative D call: TRBD1 (6 bases). Trimming cost V 11 bases and J 0 bases, with 11 bases left between them. Germline lookup yields CDR1 MNHEY and CDR2 SVGAGI. This CDR3 has 13 residues. The CDR3 protein is CASRTVSYNEQFF. The CDR3 DNA follows: TGTGCCTCTCGGACAGTCTCCTACAATGAGCAGTTCTTC.

The V call is TRBV5-1, the J call TRBJ1-1; unclear D gene. V dropped 6 bases and J dropped 0 bases, with 12 bases sitting between them. From germline, CDR1 is SGHRS and CDR2 YFSETQ. The CDR3 consists of 14 residues. Here the CDR3 DNA reads TGCGCCAGCACAGAAAGGCCCTTGAACACTGAAGCTTTCTTT. This sequence encodes CASTERPLNTEAFF.

A few counts support this clonotype. This chain uses TRBV7-2 with TRBJ2-3; no clear D. The CDR3 extends over 16 amino acids. Per the germline V gene, CDR1 is SGHTA and CDR2 is FQGNSA. Trimming cost V 0 bases and J 2 bases, with 12 bases left between them. In DNA, the CDR3 is TGTGCCAGCAGCTTAGCCGGTGCCCCTATCACAGATACGCAGTATTTT. Translating it yields CASSLAGAPITDTQYF. Full variable domain (missing parts from reference TRBV7-2 and TRBJ2-3): GAGVSQSPSNKVTEKGKDVELRCDPISGHTALYWYRQSLGQGLEFLIYFQGNSAPDKSGLPSDRFSAERTGGSVSTLTIQRTQQEDSAVYLCASSLAGAPITDTQYFGPGTRLTVL.

The table lists this clonotype with many counts. The CDR3 DNA reads TGTGCCAGCAGCGTAGCCGGGGAGCTGTTTTTT. As protein: CASSVAGELFF. V gene TRBV9 combines with J gene TRBJ2-2; D not certain. Trimming removed 0 bases from V and 6 bases from J, with 0 bases in between. CDR1 is SGDLS, CDR2 YYNGEE, per germline. CDR3 size: 11 residues.

Note on this clonotype: One junction end disagrees with the germline gene, perhaps due to a read error. The gene calls are TRBV12-3 or TRBV12-4 and TRBJ2-3; D assignment may be TRBD1 or TRBD2 (6 bases each). There are 15 residues in the CDR3. The CDR3 bases are TGTGCTAGCAGTTTAGGAGGGGACACCACAGATACGCAGTATTTT. Translating gives CASSLGGDTTDTQYF.

The chain carries TRBV4-3 and TRBJ1-2, with 7 nucleotides matching TRBD1. Trimming took 2 bases from V and 8 from J; bases not matched to a gene: 8. The germline V gene encodes CDR1 LGHNA and CDR2 YSLEER. The CDR3 loop spans 14 amino acids. The CDR3 reads CASSQHDRAYGYTF. The CDR3 DNA is TGCGCCAGCAGCCAACATGACAGGGCGTACGGCTACACCTTC.

This clonotype was seen a handful of times. The rearrangement uses TRBV24-1 and TRBJ2-1; the D is unclear. The CDR3 is 16 amino acids. The ends were cut back, 2 bases at V and 6 bases at J, with 16 bases in the middle. Germline CDR1 reads KGHDR; CDR2 reads SFDVKD. The CDR3 DNA is TGTGCCACCAGTGATTCGGCCACCAAGGGCCGCAATGAGCAGTTCTTC. Its protein product is CATSDSATKGRNEQFF.

V gene TRBV20-1 combines with J gene TRBJ2-3; TRBD2 aligns across 8 bases. CDR3 length: 15 residues. The ends lost 2 bases at V and 2 bases at J; junction bases unmatched: 6. CDR1 is DFQATT and CDR2 is SNEGSKA in the germline V gene (reference sequence). In DNA, the CDR3 is TGCAGTGCTAGAACGCAGCGGGAGTCCACAGATACGCAGTATTTT. Amino acids: CSARTQRESTDTQYF.

CDR3 sequence (DNA): TGTGCCCTCGGACAGGGGGCGGCCTATGGCTACACCTTC. It translates to CALGQGAAYGYTF. V usage is TRBV10-3 and J usage is TRBJ1-2; 11 nucleotides align to TRBD1. Germline lookup yields CDR1 ENHRY and CDR2 SYGVKD. This CDR3 contains 13 residues. Losses at the gene ends were 11 bases for V and 4 bases for J; bases not matched to a gene: 6.

This chain uses TRBV5-1 with TRBJ2-5, with a tentative D call TRBD2 (6 bases). With 0 bases removed from V and 3 bases from J, the gap between germline ends came to 12 bases. The CDR3 spans 15 residues. The V gene's germline CDR1 is SGHRS and CDR2 YFSETQ. The CDR3, as DNA: TGCGCCAGCAGCTTGGGGCCGGGACTGGAAGAGACCCAGTACTTC. As protein: CASSLGPGLEETQYF.

This clonotype was recorded a few times. The chain joins TRBV12-5 to TRBJ2-3, with 11 bases aligning to TRBD1. V was pared by 3 bases and J by 2 bases, with 4 bases of the junction left unmatched. The CDR3 contains 16 residues. The germline gives CDR1 LGHNT, CDR2 FRNRAP. For the CDR3, the DNA is TGTGCTAGTGGTTTCCGGACAGGGGGCGACACAGATACGCAGTATTTT. This sequence encodes CASGFRTGGDTDTQYF.

The chain carries TRBV20-1 and TRBJ1-5; a weak D match, TRBD1 (5 bases). The germline V gene has CDR1 DFQATT and CDR2 SNEGSKA (reference sequence). The V and J ends lost 3 bases and 5 bases respectively, with 23 bases between them. The CDR3 has 17 amino acids. CDR3: CSARATRRAGIDQPQHF. The CDR3 bases are TGCAGTGCTAGGGCTACCAGGCGGGCAGGGATTGATCAGCCCCAGCATTTT.

The V call is TRBV6-1, the J call TRBJ1-6, with a possible D match to TRBD1 (6 bases). Germline CDR1 MNHNS, CDR2 SASEGT. Trimming took off 8 bases at V and 5 bases at J, with 16 bases between the two ends. CDR3 length: 15 residues. The CDR3 DNA is TGTGCCAGCCAGCAGTGGGGGGCTGATAATTCACCCCTCCACTTT. It is translated as CASQQWGADNSPLHF.

In its sample, this clonotype was seen a few times. The rearrangement joins TRBV15 to TRBJ1-1; unclear D gene. From germline, CDR1 is LNHNV and CDR2 YYDKDF (reference sequence). Trimming took off 3 bases at V and 1 base at J, with 9 bases between the two ends. CDR3 length: 14 amino acids. CDR3 sequence: CATSSRSGNTEAFF. CDR3 bases: TGTGCCACCAGCAGTCGCTCCGGGAACACTGAAGCTTTCTTT.

The chain links TRBV10-3 to TRBJ2-1; TRBD1 matches at 9 bases. The V gene's germline CDR1 is ENHRY and CDR2 SYGVKD. CDR3 length: 12 residues. J was trimmed by 7 bases and V by 10 bases; bases with no gene match: 5. In nucleotides, the CDR3 is TGTGCCACACGGACAGGGGCTAATGAGCAGTTCTTC. This sequence encodes CATRTGANEQFF.

This clonotype was picked up a small number of times. This rearrangement joins TRBV12-3 or TRBV12-4 to TRBJ2-3, with 9 bases identical to TRBD2. This CDR3 has 18 amino acids. V lost 5 bases, J lost 0 bases, and 12 bases stayed unmatched. The CDR3 sequence: CASSPAGVAGDSTDTQYF. DNA of the CDR3: TGTGCCAGCAGTCCAGCGGGGGTAGCGGGGGACAGCACAGATACGCAGTATTTT.

The genes are TRBV14 and TRBJ1-6, with D possibly TRBD1 on 5 matching bases. Trimming left V 0 bases short and J 10 bases short, with 13 bases between. CDR3 length: 15 amino acids. Germline CDR1 and CDR2: SGHDN and FVKESK. This CDR3 reads CASSQDVRARSPLHF. The CDR3 DNA reads TGTGCCAGCAGCCAAGATGTCAGGGCGCGATCACCCCTCCACTTT.

This chain uses TRBV7-2 with TRBJ1-1; 9 nucleotides align to TRBD1. V shed 0 bases and J 4 bases; nucleotides not matched to a gene: 12. The CDR3 totals 18 residues. In germline, CDR1 is SGHTA, CDR2 FQGNSA. This chain's CDR3 is CASSLARRGTGYFTEAFF. The CDR3 nucleotides read TGTGCCAGCAGCTTAGCGCGACGCGGGACAGGGTATTTCACTGAAGCTTTCTTT.

The V gene is TRBV7-2, the J gene TRBJ2-7; 7 nucleotides line up with TRBD2. This CDR3 spans 16 amino acids. J lost 5 bases, V lost 4 bases, and 14 bases had no gene match. In germline, CDR1 is SGHTA, CDR2 FQGNSA. This CDR3 reads CASSSTSGVYNHEQYF. The CDR3 DNA sequence: TGTGCCAGCAGCTCGACGAGCGGGGTTTACAACCACGAGCAGTACTTC.

The V gene is TRBV18, the J gene TRBJ2-3; D possibly matches TRBD1 or TRBD2 (5 bases each). The CDR3 loop spans 15 amino acids. From germline, CDR1 is KGHSH and CDR2 LQKENI. Trimming left V 5 bases short and J 8 bases short, with 20 bases between. The CDR3 loop is CASSAAVGAQGTQYF. The CDR3 nucleotides are TGTGCCAGCTCAGCCGCGGTCGGGGCTCAGGGTACGCAGTATTTT. Supplemented by reference TRBV18 and TRBJ2-3, the full variable domain reads NAGVMQNPRHLVRRRGQEARLRCSPMKGHSHVYWYRQLPEEGLKFMVYLQKENIIDESGMPKERFSAEFPKEGPSILRIQQVVRGDSAAYFCASSAAVGAQGTQYFGPGTRLTVL.

V gene TRBV7-3 combines with J gene TRBJ2-1; TRBD2 agrees at 15 bases. The CDR3 loop spans 16 amino acids. The ends lost 5 bases at V and 8 bases at J; junction bases unmatched: 7. Germline CDR1 SGHTA, CDR2 FQGTGA. CDR3 sequence (DNA): TGTGCCAGCAGCCCCGGCGGACTAGCGGGGGGGTATGAGCAGTTCTTC. Translation gives CASSPGGLAGGYEQFF.

This clonotype showed up just a few times. This chain joins TRBV12-5 and TRBJ2-7; the match to TRBD1 covers 9 bases. The germline V gene has CDR1 LGHNT and CDR2 FRNRAP. The length of the CDR3 is 17 residues. V shed 6 bases and J 0 bases; nucleotides not matched to a gene: 12. The DNA for the CDR3 is TGTGCTAGTGGCTCCGGACAGGGGATTGTCCTCTCCTACGAGCAGTACTTC. Translation: CASGSGQGIVLSYEQYF. The full variable domain, rest sourced from reference TRBV12-5 and TRBJ2-7, is DARVTQTPRHKVTEMGQEVTMRCQPILGHNTVFWYRQTMMQGLELLAYFRNRAPLDDSGMPKDRFSAEMPDATLATLKIQPSEPRDSAVYFCASGSGQGIVLSYEQYFGPGTRLTVT.

The chain has TRBV18 and TRBJ2-7, with D unclear. Looked up from germline, CDR1 is KGHSH and CDR2 is LQKENI. CDR3 size: 14 residues. With 0 bases removed from V and 0 bases from J, the gap between germline ends came to 6 bases. CDR3 in amino acids: CASSPPRSSYEQYF. Here the CDR3 DNA reads TGTGCCAGCTCACCACCTAGGAGCTCCTACGAGCAGTACTTC.